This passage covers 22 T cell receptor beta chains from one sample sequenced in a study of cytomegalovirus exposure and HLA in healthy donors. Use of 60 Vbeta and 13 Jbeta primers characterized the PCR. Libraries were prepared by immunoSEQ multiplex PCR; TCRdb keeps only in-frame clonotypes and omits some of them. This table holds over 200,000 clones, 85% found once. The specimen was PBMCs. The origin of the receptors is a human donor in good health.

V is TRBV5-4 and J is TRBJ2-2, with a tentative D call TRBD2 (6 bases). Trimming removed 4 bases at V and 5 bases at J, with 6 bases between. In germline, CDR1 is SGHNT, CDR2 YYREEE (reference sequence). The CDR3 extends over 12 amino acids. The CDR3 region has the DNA TGTGCCAGCAGCGGGGGGACCGGGGAGCTGTTTTTT. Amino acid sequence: CASSGGTGELFF.

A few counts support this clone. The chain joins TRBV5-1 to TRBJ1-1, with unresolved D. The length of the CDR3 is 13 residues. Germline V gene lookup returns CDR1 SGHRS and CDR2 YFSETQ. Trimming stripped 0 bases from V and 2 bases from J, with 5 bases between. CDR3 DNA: TGCGCCAGCAGCTTGGTCTCCAACACTGAAGCTTTCTTT. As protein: CASSLVSNTEAFF.

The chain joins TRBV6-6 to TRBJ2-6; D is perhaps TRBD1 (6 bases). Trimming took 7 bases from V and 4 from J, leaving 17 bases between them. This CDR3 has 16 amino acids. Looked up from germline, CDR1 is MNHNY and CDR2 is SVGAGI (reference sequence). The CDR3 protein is CASILDSLGGANVLTF. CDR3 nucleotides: TGTGCCAGCATTCTGGACAGTTTGGGAGGGGCCAACGTCCTGACTTTC.

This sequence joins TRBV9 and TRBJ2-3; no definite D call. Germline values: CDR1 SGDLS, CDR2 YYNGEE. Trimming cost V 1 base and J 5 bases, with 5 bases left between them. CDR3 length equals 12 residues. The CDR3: CASSVNIDTQYF. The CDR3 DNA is TGTGCCAGCAGCGTAAATATAGATACGCAGTATTTT.

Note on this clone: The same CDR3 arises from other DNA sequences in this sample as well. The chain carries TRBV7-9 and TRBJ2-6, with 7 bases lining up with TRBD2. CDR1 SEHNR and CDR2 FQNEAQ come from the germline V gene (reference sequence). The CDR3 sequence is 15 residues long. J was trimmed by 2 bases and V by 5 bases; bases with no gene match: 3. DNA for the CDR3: TGTGCCAGCAGCCCAGGACTAGCTGGGGCCAACGTCCTGACTTTC. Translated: CASSPGLAGANVLTF. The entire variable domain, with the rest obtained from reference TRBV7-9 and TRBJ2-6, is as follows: DTGVSQNPRHKITKRGQNVTFRCDPISEHNRLYWYRQTLGQGPEFLTYFQNEAQLEKSRLLSDRFSAERPKGSFSTLEIQRTEQGDSAMYLCASSPGLAGANVLTFGAGSRLTVL.

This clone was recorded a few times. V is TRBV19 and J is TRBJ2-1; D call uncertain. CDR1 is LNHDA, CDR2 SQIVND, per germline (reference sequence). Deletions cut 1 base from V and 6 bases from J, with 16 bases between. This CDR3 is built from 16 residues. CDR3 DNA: TGTGCCAGTAGTATAGTTCCTCCTACGCGTACCAATGAGCAGTTCTTC. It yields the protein CASSIVPPTRTNEQFF.

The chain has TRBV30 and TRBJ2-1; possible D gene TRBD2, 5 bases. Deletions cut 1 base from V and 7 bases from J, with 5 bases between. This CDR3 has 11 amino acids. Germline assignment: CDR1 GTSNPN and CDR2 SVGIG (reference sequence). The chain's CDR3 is CAWSAGNEQFF. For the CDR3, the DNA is TGTGCCTGGAGTGCGGGGAATGAGCAGTTCTTC. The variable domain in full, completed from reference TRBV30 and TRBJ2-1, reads SQTIHQWPATLVQPVGSPLSLECTVEGTSNPNLYWYRQAAGRGLQLLFYSVGIGQISSEVPQNLSASRPQDRQFILSSKKLLLSDSGFYLCAWSAGNEQFFGPGTRLTVL.

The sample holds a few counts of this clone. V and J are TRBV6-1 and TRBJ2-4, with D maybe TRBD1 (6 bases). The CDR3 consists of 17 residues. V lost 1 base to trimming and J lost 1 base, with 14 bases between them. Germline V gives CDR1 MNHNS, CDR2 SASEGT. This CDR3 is CASSEGRSGVAKNIQYF. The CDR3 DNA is TGTGCCAGCAGTGAAGGAAGGTCAGGGGTGGCCAAAAACATTCAGTACTTC.

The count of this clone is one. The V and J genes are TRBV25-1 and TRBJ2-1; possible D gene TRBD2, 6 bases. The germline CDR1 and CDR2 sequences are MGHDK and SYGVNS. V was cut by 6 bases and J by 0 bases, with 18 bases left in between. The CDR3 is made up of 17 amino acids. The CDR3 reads CASSEQTGAGSYNEQFF. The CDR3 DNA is TGTGCCAGCAGCGAACAAACGGGAGCCGGCTCCTACAATGAGCAGTTCTTC.

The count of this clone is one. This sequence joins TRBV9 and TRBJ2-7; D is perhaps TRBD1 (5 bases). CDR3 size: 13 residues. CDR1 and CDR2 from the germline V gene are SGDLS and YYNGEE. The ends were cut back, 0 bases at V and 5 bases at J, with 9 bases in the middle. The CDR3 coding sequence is TGTGCCAGCAGCGTAGGGGCAGGGAACGAGCAGTACTTC. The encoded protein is CASSVGAGNEQYF. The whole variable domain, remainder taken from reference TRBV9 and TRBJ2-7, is DSGVTQTPKHLITATGQRVTLRCSPRSGDLSVYWYQQSLDQGLQFLIQYYNGEERAKGNILERFSAQQFPDLHSELNLSSLELGDSALYFCASSVGAGNEQYFGPGTRLTVT.

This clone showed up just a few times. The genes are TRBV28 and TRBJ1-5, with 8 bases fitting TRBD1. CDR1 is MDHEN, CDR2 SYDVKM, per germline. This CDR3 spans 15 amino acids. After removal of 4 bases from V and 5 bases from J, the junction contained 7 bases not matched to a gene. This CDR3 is CASSSSGTGYQPQHF. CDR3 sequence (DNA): TGTGCCAGCAGTTCTTCCGGGACAGGTTATCAGCCCCAGCATTTT.

The CDR3 nucleotides read TGTGCCAGCAGCCCCATAGCCACCACTGGAGAGCAGTTCTTC. Translated: CASSPIATTGEQFF. The chain couples TRBV21-1 to TRBJ2-1; the DNA was not used to check the table's D call, TRBD2. TRBV21-1 is flagged as a pseudogene. The CDR3 is 14 residues long.

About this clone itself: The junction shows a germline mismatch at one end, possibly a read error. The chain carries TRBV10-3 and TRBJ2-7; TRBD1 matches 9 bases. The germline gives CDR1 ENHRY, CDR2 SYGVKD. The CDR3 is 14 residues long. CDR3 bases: TGTGCCATCAGTGAATTGACAGGGGGAAACGAGCAGTGCTTC. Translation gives CAISELTGGNEQCF.

CDR3 nucleotide sequence: TGTGCCAGTAGTATTGGGGGGACAGGAGCCTCTGGAAACACCATATATTTT. It codes for CASSIGGTGASGNTIYF. The chain couples TRBV19 to TRBJ1-3; TRBD1 matches 8 bases. This CDR3 comprises 17 residues. Germline V gene sequence: CDR1 LNHDA, CDR2 SQIVND (reference sequence). V shed 3 bases and J 0 bases; nucleotides not matched to a gene: 7. Full variable domain (missing parts from reference TRBV19 and TRBJ1-3): DGGITQSPKYLFRKEGQNVTLSCEQNLNHDAMYWYRQDPGQGLRLIYYSQIVNDFQKGDIAEGYSVSREKKESFPLTVTSAQKNPTAFYLCASSIGGTGASGNTIYFGEGSWLTVV.

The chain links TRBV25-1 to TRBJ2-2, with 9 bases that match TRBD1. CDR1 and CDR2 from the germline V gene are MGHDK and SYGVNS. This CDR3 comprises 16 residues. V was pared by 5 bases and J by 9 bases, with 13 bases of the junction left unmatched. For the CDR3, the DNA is TGTGCCAGCAGTCAACTCCAGGACAGGGGAAGTCGGGAGCTGTTTTTT. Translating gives CASSQLQDRGSRELFF.

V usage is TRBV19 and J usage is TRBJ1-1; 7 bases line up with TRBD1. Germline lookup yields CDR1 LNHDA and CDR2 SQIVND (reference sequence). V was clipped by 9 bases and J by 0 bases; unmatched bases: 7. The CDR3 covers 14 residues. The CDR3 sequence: CASGDRRMNTEAFF. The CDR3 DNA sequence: TGTGCCAGCGGGGACAGACGCATGAACACTGAAGCTTTCTTT.

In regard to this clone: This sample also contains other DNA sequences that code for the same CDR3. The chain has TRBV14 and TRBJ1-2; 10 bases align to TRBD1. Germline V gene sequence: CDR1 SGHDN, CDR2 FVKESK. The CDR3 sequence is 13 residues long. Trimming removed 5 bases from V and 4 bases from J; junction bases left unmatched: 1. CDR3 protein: CASSRDRGYGYTF. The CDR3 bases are TGTGCCAGCAGCAGGGACAGGGGCTATGGCTACACCTTC.

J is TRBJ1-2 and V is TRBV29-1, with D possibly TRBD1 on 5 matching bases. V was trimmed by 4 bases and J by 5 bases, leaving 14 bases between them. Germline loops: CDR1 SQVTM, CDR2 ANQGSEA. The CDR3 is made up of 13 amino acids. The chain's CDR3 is CSVGIGGTYGYTF. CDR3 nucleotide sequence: TGCAGCGTTGGAATCGGGGGAACGTATGGCTACACCTTC.

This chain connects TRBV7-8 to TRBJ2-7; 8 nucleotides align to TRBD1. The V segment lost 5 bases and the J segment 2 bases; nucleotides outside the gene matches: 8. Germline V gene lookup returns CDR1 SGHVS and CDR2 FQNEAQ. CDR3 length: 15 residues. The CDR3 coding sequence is TGTGCCAGCAGCGCAACAGGGGGTCCTCCCTACGAGCAGTACTTC. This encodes CASSATGGPPYEQYF.

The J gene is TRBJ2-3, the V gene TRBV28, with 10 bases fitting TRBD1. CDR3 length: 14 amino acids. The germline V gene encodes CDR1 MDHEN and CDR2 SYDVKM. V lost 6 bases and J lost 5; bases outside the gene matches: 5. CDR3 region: CASSRRTGGDTQYF. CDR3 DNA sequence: TGTGCCAGCAGCCGAAGGACAGGGGGAGATACGCAGTATTTT. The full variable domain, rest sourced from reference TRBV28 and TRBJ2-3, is DVKVTQSSRYLVKRTGEKVFLECVQDMDHENMFWYRQDPGLGLRLIYFSYDVKMKEKGDIPEGYSVSREKKERFSLILESASTNQTSMYLCASSRRTGGDTQYFGPGTRLTVL.

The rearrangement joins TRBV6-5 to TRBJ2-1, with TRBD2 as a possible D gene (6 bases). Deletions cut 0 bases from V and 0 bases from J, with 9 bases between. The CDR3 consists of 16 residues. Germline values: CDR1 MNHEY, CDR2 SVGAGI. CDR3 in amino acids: CASSYSSGPSYNEQFF. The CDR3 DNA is TGTGCCAGCAGTTACTCGAGCGGGCCCTCCTACAATGAGCAGTTCTTC.

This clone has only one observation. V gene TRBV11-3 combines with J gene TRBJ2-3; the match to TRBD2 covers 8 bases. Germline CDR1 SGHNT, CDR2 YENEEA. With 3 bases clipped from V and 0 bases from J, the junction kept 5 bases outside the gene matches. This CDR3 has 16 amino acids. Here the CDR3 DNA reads TGTGCCAGCAGCTTCTACCGGGGGGGGAGCACAGATACGCAGTATTTT. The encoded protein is CASSFYRGGSTDTQYF.